These T cell receptor beta chains were read from a single sample in a study of T cells after yellow fever vaccination. In TCRdb, the 5' RACE reads were re-called with MiXCR into one record per CDR3 protein. The repertoire holds nearly 350,000 distinct CDR3 sequences, with approximately 8% as singletons. This material consisted of PBMCs, taken approximately 40 days after the first yellow fever vaccination. The receptors derive from a man younger than 30 who received the YFV17D yellow fever vaccine. CDR3s include the opening cysteine and the closing phenylalanine or tryptophan. The order of the fields is J gene, clone size, D gene, V gene, CDR3 DNA, CDR3 protein. A D gene is named only where the DNA matches it firmly. Expanded clones get a size class; other rows say once, few or many, or leave the size out.

TRBJ2-7 | . | . | TRBV6-2/TRBV6-3 | TGTACCAGCTCCGCACAAGAATACGAGCAGTACTTC | CTSSAQEYEQYF
TRBJ2-2 | . | . | TRBV25-1 | TGTGCCAGCAGTGAATCCAGGGGGAACACCGGGGAGCTGTTTTTT | CASSESRGNTGELFF
TRBJ2-7 | many | . | TRBV7-9 | TGTGCCAGCAGCCCGTGGACAGCTACCTACGAGCAGTACTTC | CASSPWTATYEQYF
TRBJ2-5 | few | . | TRBV6-1 | TGTGCCAGCAGTGAATTGACACAAGAGACCCAGTACTTC | CASSELTQETQYF
TRBJ1-1 | few | . | TRBV6-1 | TGTGCCAGCATGACGTGGGGTGGTGGTACTGAAGCTTTCTTT | CASMTWGGGTEAFF
TRBJ1-4 | . | TRBD1 | TRBV2 | TGTGCCAGCAGAACAGGGGCGGGAGTCGAAAAACTGTTTTTT | CASRTGAGVEKLFF
TRBJ1-6 | . | . | TRBV4-3 | . | CASSQVVGRGSGAHF
TRBJ2-1 | few | . | TRBV20-1 | TGCAGTGGGGCAAATCACAATGAGCAGTTCTTC | CSGANHNEQFF
TRBJ1-6 | few | . | TRBV4-3 | TGCGCCAGCACTTTTCCAGATAGCTCCTATAATTCACCCCTCCACTTT | CASTFPDSSYNSPLHF
TRBJ2-2 | . | . | TRBV4-1 | TGCGCCAGCAGCCAAGGTGATAGCGAGGGCGGGGAGCTGTTTTTT | CASSQGDSEGGELFF
TRBJ1-2 | few | . | TRBV5-1 | TGCGCCAGCAGGGAGGCGGTGCGCGGCTACACCTTC | CASREAVRGYTF
TRBJ2-7 | . | . | TRBV5-4 | TGTGCCAGCAGCTTGTCGGGCAGAACCTACGAGCAGTACTTC | CASSLSGRTYEQYF
TRBJ1-1 | few | TRBD1 | TRBV14 | TGTGCCAGCAGCCAAGATCTCTACAGGGGCAGTGAAGCTTTCTTT | CASSQDLYRGSEAFF
TRBJ2-1 | . | . | TRBV20-1 | TGCAGTGCTAGTGGGTCCACCTCCTACAATGAGCAGTTCTTC | CSASGSTSYNEQFF
TRBJ2-4 | . | TRBD2 | TRBV27 | TGTGCCTCCGGGGGGGGGGCCAAAAACATTCAGTACTTC | CASGGGAKNIQYF
TRBJ2-5 | few | TRBD1 | TRBV5-1 | TGCGCCAGCAGCTTGGGGTTGGTGCAGGGGGCACAAGAGACCCAGTACTTC | CASSLGLVQGAQETQYF
TRBJ2-1 | few | . | TRBV7-8 | TGTGCCAGCAGCTTAGTGGTTACAGGGCTTAAAGAGCAGTTCTTC | CASSLVVTGLKEQFF
TRBJ1-2 | . | . | TRBV7-9 | TGTGCCAGCAGCTCTAGCGGTAGGCAGAGGAACTATGGCTACACCTTC | CASSSSGRQRNYGYTF
TRBJ1-1 | few | . | TRBV12-3/TRBV12-4 | TGTGCCAGCAGTGACCAGACAGGACCAAAGCGGGCTTTCTTT | CASSDQTGPKRAFF
TRBJ2-1 | . | TRBD2 | TRBV6-2/TRBV6-3 | TGTGCCAGCAGTTCTAGCGGGGGGACGATATACAATGAGCAGTTCTTC | CASSSSGGTIYNEQFF
TRBJ1-1 | few | . | TRBV28 | TGTGCCAGCAGTATTAGCTTTTTGAACACTGAAGCTTTCTTT | CASSISFLNTEAFF
TRBJ1-4 | . | . | TRBV6-6 | TGTGCCAGCAGTTACTACGAAAAACTGTTTTTT | CASSYYEKLFF
TRBJ1-3 | few | TRBD1 | TRBV28 | TGTGCCAGCAGTTCGCCGGACAGGGAGGACGGAAACACCATATATTTT | CASSSPDREDGNTIYF
TRBJ2-5 | few | TRBD1 | TRBV4-1 | TGCGCCAGCAGCCCTCAACCCGGGACAGGGGAAGAGACCCAGTACTTC | CASSPQPGTGEETQYF
TRBJ2-5 | . | . | TRBV7-3 | TGTGCCAGCAGCTTACTAGGCGGATACCAAGAGACCCAGTACTTC | CASSLLGGYQETQYF
TRBJ2-4 | few | TRBD2 | TRBV5-1 | TGCGCCAGCTCTCCCCTCGGAACTGGACTAGCGGGATCCAAAAACATTCAGTACTTC | CASSPLGTGLAGSKNIQYF
TRBJ2-4 | few | . | TRBV5-6 | TGTGCCAGCAGCTCGGGGAATCTAGCCAAAAACATTCAGTACTTC | CASSSGNLAKNIQYF
TRBJ1-1 | . | . | TRBV12-3/TRBV12-4 | TGTGCCAGCAGTTTACTTCTGGGGGCGGACACTGAAGCTTTCTTT | CASSLLLGADTEAFF
TRBJ2-7 | few | . | TRBV20-1 | TGCAGTGCTAGAGAGGGGCAGGCCTACGAGCAGTACTTC | CSAREGQAYEQYF
TRBJ2-5 | . | . | TRBV7-2 | TGTGCCAGCAGCTTCGCTCATTCGGAGACCCAGTACTTC | CASSFAHSETQYF
TRBJ1-3 | few | TRBD1 | TRBV6-1 | TGTGCCAGCGGTCGGGACAGGACTTCTGGAAACACCATATATTTT | CASGRDRTSGNTIYF
TRBJ1-5 | . | . | TRBV6-1 | TGTGCCAGCAGTGATCAGGGAGACTATCAGCCCCAGCATTTT | CASSDQGDYQPQHF
TRBJ2-1 | few | TRBD1 | TRBV4-1 | TGCGCCAGCAGCCCCCAGACCCCCGGGACAGAGGCCTACAATGAGCAGTTCTTC | CASSPQTPGTEAYNEQFF
TRBJ1-4 | many | . | TRBV5-1 | TGCGCCAGCAGCGCGGCCGGGGGGCGAGGAGAAAAACTGTTTTTT | CASSAAGGRGEKLFF
TRBJ1-5 | few | . | TRBV4-3 | TGCGCCAGCAGCCCGGGACACCTGAGCAATCAGCCCCAGCATTTT | CASSPGHLSNQPQHF
TRBJ2-1 | . | TRBD1 | TRBV6-2/TRBV6-3 | TGTGCCAGCAGTTACCTGGGACAGGGAACGGGTGAGCAGTTCTTC | CASSYLGQGTGEQFF
TRBJ1-2 | few | . | TRBV7-2 | TGTGCCAGCATGCTCATGGCTAACTATGGCTACACCTTC | CASMLMANYGYTF
TRBJ1-2 | few | . | TRBV4-3 | TGCGCCAGCAGCCAAGATTTGAGGGGAGGCTATGGCTACACCTTC | CASSQDLRGGYGYTF
TRBJ2-2 | . | TRBD2 | TRBV2 | TGTGCCAGAGGGAGGGAAACCGGGGAGCTGTTTTTT | CARGRETGELFF
TRBJ1-1 | many | . | TRBV20-1 | TGCAGTGCTCCTACGGTGAACACTGAAGCTTTCTTT | CSAPTVNTEAFF
TRBJ2-6 | . | . | TRBV12-3/TRBV12-4 | TGTGCCTCCTACCGGACTGCGTCTGGGGCCAACGTCCTGACTTTC | CASYRTASGANVLTF
TRBJ2-2 | few | . | TRBV5-4 | TGTGCCAGCAGCTTGATGGACCAGAACACCGGGGAGCTGTTTTTT | CASSLMDQNTGELFF
TRBJ2-7 | few | . | TRBV7-9 | TGTGCCAGCAGCTTATCAGCCGCCACCTACGAGCAGTACTTC | CASSLSAATYEQYF
TRBJ2-3 | . | . | TRBV7-2 | TGTGCCAGCAGCTTAGTTGGACGGGGGTCAGATACGCAGTATTTT | CASSLVGRGSDTQYF
TRBJ2-2 | . | . | TRBV21-1 | TGTGCCAGCAGGAAACGGGGCACTAGCGGGGGGGACACCGGGGAGCTGTTTTTT | CASRKRGTSGGDTGELFF
TRBJ1-4 | . | TRBD1 | TRBV5-6 | TGTGCCAGCAGCTTGTATACAGGGGGCGAGGAAAAACTGTTTTTT | CASSLYTGGEEKLFF